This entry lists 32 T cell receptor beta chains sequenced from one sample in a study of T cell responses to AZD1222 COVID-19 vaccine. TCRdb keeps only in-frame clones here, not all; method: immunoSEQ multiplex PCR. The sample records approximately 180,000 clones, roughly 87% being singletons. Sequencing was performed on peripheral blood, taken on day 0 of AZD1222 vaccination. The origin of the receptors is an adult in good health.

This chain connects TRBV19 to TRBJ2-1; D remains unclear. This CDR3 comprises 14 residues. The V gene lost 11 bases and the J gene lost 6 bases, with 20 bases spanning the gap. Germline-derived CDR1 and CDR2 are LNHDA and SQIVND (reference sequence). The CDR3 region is CAVGPGGPANEQFF. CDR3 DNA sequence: TGTGCCGTCGGTCCGGGCGGTCCGGCCAATGAGCAGTTCTTC.

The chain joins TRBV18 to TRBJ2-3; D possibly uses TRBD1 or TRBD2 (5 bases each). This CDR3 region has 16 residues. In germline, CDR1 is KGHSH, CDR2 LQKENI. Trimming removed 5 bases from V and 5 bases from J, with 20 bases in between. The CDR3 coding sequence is TGTGCCAGCTCAGAAACTAGAGCAGCCCAGGGAGATACGCAGTATTTT. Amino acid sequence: CASSETRAAQGDTQYF.

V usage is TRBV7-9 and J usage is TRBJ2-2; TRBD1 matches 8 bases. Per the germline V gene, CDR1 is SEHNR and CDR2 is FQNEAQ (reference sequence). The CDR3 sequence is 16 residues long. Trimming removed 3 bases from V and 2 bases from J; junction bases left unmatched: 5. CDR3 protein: CASSLGGQANTGELFF. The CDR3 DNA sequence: TGTGCCAGCAGCTTGGGGGGACAGGCAAACACCGGGGAGCTGTTTTTT. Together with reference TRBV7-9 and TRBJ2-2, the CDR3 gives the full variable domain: DTGVSQNPRHKITKRGQNVTFRCDPISEHNRLYWYRQTLGQGPEFLTYFQNEAQLEKSRLLSDRFSAERPKGSFSTLEIQRTEQGDSAMYLCASSLGGQANTGELFFGEGSRLTVL.

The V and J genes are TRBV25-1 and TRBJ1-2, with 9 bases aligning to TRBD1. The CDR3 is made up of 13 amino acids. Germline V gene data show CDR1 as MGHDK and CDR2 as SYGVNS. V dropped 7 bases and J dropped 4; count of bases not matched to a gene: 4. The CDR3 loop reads CASKSTGGYGYTF. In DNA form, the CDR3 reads TGTGCCAGCAAGTCGACAGGGGGCTATGGCTACACCTTC.

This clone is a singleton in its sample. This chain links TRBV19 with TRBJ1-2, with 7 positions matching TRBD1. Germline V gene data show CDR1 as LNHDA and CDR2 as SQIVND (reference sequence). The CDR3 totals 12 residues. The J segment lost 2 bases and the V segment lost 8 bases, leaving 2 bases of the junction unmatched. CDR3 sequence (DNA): TGTGCCAGTGGACAGGAGAACTATGGCTACACCTTC. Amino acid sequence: CASGQENYGYTF.

The CDR3, as DNA: TGTGCCAGCAGGAAATCCAGGACTAGCGGTTACAATGAGCAGTTCTTC. Amino acid sequence: CASRKSRTSGYNEQFF. The chain couples TRBV7-9 to TRBJ2-1; TRBD2 aligns across 10 bases. CDR1 and CDR2 (germline): SEHNR, FQNEAQ (reference sequence). The CDR3 length is 16 residues. V gave up 6 bases and J gave up 4 bases; unmatched junction bases: 9. The full variable domain, its missing parts supplied by reference TRBV7-9 and TRBJ2-1, is DTGVSQNPRHKITKRGQNVTFRCDPISEHNRLYWYRQTLGQGPEFLTYFQNEAQLEKSRLLSDRFSAERPKGSFSTLEIQRTEQGDSAMYLCASRKSRTSGYNEQFFGPGTRLTVL.

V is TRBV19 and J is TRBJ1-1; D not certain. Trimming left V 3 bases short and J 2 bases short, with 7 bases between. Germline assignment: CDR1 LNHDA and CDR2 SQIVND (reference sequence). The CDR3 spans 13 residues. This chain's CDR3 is CASSIRDNTEAFF. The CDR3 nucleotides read TGTGCCAGTAGTATTAGAGATAACACTGAAGCTTTCTTT.

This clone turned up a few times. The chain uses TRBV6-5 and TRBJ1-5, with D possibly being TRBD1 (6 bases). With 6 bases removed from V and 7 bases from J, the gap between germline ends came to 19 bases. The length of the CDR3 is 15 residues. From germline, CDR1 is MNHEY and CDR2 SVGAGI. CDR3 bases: TGTGCCAGCAGCGCCGGTATGGGGGCAAAACAGCCCCAGCATTTT. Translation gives CASSAGMGAKQPQHF.

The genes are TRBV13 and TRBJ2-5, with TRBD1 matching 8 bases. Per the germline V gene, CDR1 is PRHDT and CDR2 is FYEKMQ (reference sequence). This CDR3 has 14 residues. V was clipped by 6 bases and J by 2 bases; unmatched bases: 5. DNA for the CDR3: TGTGCCAGCAGAACCGGGACAGGACAAGAGACCCAGTACTTC. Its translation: CASRTGTGQETQYF.

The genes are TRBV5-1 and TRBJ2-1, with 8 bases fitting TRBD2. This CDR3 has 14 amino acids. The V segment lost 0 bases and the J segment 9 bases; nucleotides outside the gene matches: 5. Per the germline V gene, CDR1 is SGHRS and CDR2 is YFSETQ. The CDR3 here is CASSLGAGEGEQFF. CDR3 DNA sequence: TGCGCCAGCAGCTTGGGAGCGGGAGAGGGTGAGCAGTTCTTC.

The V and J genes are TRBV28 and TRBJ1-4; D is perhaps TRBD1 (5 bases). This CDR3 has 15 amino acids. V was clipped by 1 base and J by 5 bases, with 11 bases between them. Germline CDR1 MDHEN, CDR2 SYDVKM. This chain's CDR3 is CASSLSPQENEKLFF. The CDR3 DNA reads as TGTGCCAGCAGTTTATCTCCACAGGAGAATGAAAAACTGTTTTTT.

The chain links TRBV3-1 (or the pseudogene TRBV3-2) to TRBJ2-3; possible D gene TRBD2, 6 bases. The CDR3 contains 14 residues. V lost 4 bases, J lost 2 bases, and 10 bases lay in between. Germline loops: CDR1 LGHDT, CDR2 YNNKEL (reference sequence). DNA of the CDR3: TGTGCCAGCAGCCGCTGGGACTTCACAGATACGCAGTATTTT. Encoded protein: CASSRWDFTDTQYF.

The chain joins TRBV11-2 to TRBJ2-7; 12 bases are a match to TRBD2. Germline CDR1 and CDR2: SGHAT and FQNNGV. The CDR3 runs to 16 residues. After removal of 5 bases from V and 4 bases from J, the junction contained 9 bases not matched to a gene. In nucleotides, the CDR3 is TGTGCCAGCAGCCCCAAGGTGGGACTAGCGGGTTACGAGCAGTACTTC. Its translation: CASSPKVGLAGYEQYF.

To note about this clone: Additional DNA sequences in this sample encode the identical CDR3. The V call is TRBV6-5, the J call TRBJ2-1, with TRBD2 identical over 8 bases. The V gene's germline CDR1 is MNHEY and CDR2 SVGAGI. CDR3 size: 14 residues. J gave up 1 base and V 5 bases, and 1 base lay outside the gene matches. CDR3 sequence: CASSPGGSYNEQFF. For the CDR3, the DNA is TGTGCCAGCAGTCCGGGGGGGTCCTACAATGAGCAGTTCTTC.

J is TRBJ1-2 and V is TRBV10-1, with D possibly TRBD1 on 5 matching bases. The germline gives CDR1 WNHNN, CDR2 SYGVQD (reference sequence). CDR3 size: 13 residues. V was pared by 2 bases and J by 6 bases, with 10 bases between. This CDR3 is CASSEGGFHGYTF. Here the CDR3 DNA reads TGCGCCAGCAGTGAGGGGGGTTTTCATGGCTACACCTTC.

CDR3 amino acids: CASSLRQGVWVGELFF. CDR3 nucleotides: TGTGCCAGCAGCTTACGGCAGGGTGTTTGGGTCGGGGAGCTGTTTTTT. The chain is built from TRBV11-2 and TRBJ2-2, with D perhaps TRBD1 (5 bases). CDR3 length: 16 residues. Germline values: CDR1 SGHAT, CDR2 FQNNGV. Between the trimmed V and J ends, which lost 2 bases and 7 bases, there was a span of 17 bases.

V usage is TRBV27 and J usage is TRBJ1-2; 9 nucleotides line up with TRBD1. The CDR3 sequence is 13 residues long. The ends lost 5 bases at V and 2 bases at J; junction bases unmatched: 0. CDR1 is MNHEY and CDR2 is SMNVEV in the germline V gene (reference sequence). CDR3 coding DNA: TGTGCCAGCAGTGGACAGGGGAACTATGGCTACACCTTC. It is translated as CASSGQGNYGYTF.

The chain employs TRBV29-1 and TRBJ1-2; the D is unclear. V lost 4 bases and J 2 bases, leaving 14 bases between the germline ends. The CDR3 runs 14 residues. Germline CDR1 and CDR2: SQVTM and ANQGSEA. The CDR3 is CSVASGGPNYGYTF. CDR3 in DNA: TGCAGCGTTGCTAGCGGCGGCCCGAACTATGGCTACACCTTC.

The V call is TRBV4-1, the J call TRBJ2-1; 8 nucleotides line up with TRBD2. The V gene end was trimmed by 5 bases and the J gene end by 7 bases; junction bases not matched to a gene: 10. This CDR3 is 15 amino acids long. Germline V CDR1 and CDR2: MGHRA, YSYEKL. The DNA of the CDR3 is TGCGCCAGCAGCGGGGTCGGCGGGAGGATGAATGAGCAGTTCTTC. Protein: CASSGVGGRMNEQFF.

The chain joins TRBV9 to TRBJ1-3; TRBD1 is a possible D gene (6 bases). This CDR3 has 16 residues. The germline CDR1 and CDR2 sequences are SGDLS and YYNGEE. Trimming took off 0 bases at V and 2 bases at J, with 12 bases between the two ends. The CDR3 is CASSVGGGRAGNTIYF. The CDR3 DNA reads TGTGCCAGCAGCGTAGGCGGGGGGCGAGCTGGAAACACCATATATTTT.

The CDR3 region is CASSVGVRDRANYGYTF. CDR3 sequence (DNA): TGTGCCAGCAGCGTAGGGGTGAGGGACAGGGCTAACTATGGCTACACCTTC. The genes are TRBV9 and TRBJ1-2; 9 nucleotides match TRBD1. V was clipped by 0 bases and J by 0 bases; unmatched bases: 6. The CDR3 length is 17 residues. CDR1 and CDR2 (germline): SGDLS, YYNGEE.

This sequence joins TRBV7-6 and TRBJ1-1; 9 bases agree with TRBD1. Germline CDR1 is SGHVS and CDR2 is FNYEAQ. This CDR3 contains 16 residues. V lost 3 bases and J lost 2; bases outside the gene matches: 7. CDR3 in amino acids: CASSFPTGGANTEAFF. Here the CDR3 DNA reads TGTGCCAGCAGCTTTCCGACAGGGGGTGCTAACACTGAAGCTTTCTTT.

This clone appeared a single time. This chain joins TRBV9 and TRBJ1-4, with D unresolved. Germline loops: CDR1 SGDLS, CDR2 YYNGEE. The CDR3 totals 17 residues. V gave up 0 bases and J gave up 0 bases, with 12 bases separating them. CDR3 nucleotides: TGTGCCAGCAGCGTAGATGGGTCAAGGGCAACTAATGAAAAACTGTTTTTT. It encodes CASSVDGSRATNEKLFF.

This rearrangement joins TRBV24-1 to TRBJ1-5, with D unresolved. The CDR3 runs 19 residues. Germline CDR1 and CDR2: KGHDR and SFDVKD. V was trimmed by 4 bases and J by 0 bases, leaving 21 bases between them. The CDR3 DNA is TGTGCCACCAGTGACCCATACGCCACGGGGAGTGGTAGCAATCAGCCCCAGCATTTT. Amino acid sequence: CATSDPYATGSGSNQPQHF.

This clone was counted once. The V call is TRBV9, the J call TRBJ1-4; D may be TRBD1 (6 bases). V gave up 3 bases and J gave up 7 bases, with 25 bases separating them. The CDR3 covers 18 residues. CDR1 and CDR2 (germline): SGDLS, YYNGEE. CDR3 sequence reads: CASSAEGGGPRGSEKLFF. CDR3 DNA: TGTGCCAGCAGCGCAGAGGGTGGAGGGCCAAGGGGGAGTGAAAAACTGTTTTTT.

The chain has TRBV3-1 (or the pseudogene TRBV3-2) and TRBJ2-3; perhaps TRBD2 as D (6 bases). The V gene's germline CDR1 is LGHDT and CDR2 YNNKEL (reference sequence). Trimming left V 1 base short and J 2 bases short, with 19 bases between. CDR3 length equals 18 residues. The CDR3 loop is CASSQVNHRGASTDTQYF. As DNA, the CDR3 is TGTGCCAGCAGCCAAGTCAACCACCGCGGGGCCTCCACAGATACGCAGTATTTT.

As DNA, the CDR3 is TGTGCCAGCAGCGTAGGAGTCGCCGACATGGATGAGCAGTTCTTC. It encodes CASSVGVADMDEQFF. The chain couples TRBV9 to TRBJ2-1; D is unclear. Trimming removed 0 bases at V and 8 bases at J, with 15 bases between. Germline-derived CDR1 and CDR2 are SGDLS and YYNGEE. CDR3 size: 15 residues.

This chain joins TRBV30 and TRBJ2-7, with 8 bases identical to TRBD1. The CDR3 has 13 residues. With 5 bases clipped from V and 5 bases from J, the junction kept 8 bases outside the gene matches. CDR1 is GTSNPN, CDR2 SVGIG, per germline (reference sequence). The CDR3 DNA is TGTGCCTGGCAGCAGACAGGGGTCGACGAGCAGTACTTC. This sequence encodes CAWQQTGVDEQYF.

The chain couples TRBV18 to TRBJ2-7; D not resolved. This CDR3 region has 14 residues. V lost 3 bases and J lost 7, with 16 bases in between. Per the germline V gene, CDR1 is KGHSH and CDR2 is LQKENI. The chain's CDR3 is CASSPTGRLEEQYF. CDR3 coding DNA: TGTGCCAGCTCACCCACTGGTCGTTTGGAGGAGCAGTACTTC.

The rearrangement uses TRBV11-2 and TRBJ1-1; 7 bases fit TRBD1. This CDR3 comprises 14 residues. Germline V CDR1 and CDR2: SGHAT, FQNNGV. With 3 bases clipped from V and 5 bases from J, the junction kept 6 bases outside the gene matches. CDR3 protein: CASSFSGQRTEAFF. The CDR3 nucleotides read TGTGCCAGCAGCTTCTCGGGACAGCGGACTGAAGCTTTCTTT.

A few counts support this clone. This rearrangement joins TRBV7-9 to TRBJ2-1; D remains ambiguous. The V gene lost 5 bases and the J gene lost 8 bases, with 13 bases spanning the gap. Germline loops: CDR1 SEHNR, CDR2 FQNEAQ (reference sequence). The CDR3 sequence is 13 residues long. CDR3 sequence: CASSPDTWDEQFF. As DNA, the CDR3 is TGTGCCAGCAGCCCCGACACTTGGGATGAGCAGTTCTTC. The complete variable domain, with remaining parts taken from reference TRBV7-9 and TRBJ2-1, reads DTGVSQNPRHKITKRGQNVTFRCDPISEHNRLYWYRQTLGQGPEFLTYFQNEAQLEKSRLLSDRFSAERPKGSFSTLEIQRTEQGDSAMYLCASSPDTWDEQFFGPGTRLTVL.

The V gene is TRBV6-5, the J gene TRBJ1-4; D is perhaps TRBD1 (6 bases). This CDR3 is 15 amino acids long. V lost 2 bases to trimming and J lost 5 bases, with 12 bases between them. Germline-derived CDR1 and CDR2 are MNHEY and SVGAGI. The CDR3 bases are TGTGCCAGCAGTTACCGCCGGGACACCAATGAAAAACTGTTTTTT. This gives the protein CASSYRRDTNEKLFF.